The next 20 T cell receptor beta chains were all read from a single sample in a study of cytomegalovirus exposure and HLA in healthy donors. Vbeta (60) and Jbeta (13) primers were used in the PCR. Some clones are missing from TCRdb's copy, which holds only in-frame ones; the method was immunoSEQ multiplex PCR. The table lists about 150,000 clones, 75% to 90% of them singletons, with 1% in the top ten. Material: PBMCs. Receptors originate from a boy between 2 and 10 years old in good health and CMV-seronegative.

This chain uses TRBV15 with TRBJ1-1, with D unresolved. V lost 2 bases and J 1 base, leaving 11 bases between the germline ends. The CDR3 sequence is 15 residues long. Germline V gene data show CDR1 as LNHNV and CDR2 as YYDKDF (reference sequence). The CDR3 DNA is TGTGCCACCAGCAGACGCGGTGGGAGGAACACTGAAGCTTTCTTT. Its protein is CATSRRGGRNTEAFF.

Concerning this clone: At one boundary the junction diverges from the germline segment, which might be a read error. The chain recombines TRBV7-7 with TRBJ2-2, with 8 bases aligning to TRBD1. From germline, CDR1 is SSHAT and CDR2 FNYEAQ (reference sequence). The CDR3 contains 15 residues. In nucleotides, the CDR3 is TGTGCTAGCAGCTTGGGGACAGGGAACACCGGGGAGCTGTTTTTT. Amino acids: CASSLGTGNTGELFF. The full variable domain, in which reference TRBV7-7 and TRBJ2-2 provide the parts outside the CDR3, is GAGVSQSPRYKVTKRGQDVTLRCDPISSHATLYWYQQALGQGPEFLTYFNYEAQPDKSGLPSDRFSAERPEGSISTLTIQRTEQRDSAMYRCASSLGTGNTGELFFGEGSRLTVL.

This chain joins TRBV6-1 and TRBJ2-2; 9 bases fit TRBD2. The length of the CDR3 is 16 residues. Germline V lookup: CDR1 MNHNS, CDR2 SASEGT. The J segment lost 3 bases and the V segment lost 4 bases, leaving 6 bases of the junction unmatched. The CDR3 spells CASSVLAGEDTGELFF. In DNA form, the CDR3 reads TGTGCCAGCAGTGTTTTAGCGGGAGAGGACACCGGGGAGCTGTTTTTT.

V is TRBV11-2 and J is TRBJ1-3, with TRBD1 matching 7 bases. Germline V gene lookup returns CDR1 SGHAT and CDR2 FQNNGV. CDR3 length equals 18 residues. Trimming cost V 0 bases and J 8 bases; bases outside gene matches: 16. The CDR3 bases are TGTGCCAGCAGCTTAGATCTACCATCGGACAGGCTAAAGGACACCATATATTTT. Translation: CASSLDLPSDRLKDTIYF.

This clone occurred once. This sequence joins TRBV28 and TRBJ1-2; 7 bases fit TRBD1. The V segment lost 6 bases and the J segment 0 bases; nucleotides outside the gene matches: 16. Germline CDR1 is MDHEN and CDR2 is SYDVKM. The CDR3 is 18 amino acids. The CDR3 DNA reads TGTGCCAGCAGCCGGGGTAAAGGGACAGCCGTCGCTAACTATGGCTACACCTTC. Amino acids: CASSRGKGTAVANYGYTF.

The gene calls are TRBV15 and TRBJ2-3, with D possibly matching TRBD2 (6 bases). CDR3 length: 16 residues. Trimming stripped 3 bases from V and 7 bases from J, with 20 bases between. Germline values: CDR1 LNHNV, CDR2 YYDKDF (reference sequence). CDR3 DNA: TGTGCCACCAGCAGCTTCATCAAAGACGGGAGCTATACGCAGTATTTT. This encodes CATSSFIKDGSYTQYF. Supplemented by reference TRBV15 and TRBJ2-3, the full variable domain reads DAMVIQNPRYQVTQFGKPVTLSCSQTLNHNVMYWYQQKSSQAPKLLFHYYDKDFNNEADTPDNFQSRRPNTSFCFLDIRSPGLGDTAMYLCATSSFIKDGSYTQYFGPGTRLTVL.

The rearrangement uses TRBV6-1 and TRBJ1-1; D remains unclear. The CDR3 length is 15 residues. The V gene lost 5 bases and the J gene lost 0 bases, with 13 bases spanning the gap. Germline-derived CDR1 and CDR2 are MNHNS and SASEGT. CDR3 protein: CASSPQVFLNTEAFF. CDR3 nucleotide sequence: TGTGCCAGCAGTCCGCAGGTATTTTTGAACACTGAAGCTTTCTTT.

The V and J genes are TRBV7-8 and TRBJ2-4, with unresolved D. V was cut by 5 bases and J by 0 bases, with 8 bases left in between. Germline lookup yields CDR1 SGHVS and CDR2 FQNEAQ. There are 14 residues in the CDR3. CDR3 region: CASSRLLAKNIQYF. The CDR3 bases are TGTGCCAGCAGCAGACTCCTAGCCAAAAACATTCAGTACTTC.

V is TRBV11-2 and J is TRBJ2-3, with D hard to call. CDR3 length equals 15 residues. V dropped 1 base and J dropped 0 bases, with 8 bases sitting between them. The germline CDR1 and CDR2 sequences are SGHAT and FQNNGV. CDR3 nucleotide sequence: TGTGCCAGCAGCTTAGGGGCGTTTAGCACAGATACGCAGTATTTT. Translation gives CASSLGAFSTDTQYF. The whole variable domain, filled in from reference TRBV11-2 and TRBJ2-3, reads EAGVAQSPRYKIIEKRQSVAFWCNPISGHATLYWYQQILGQGPKLLIQFQNNGVVDDSQLPKDRFSAERLKGVDSTLKIQPAKLEDSAVYLCASSLGAFSTDTQYFGPGTRLTVL.

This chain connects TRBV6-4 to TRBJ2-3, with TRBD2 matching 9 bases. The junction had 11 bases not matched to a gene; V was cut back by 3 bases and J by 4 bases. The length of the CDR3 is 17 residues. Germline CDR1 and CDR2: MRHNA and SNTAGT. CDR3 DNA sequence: TGTGCCAGCAGTGAAGCGGGGCTAGCGGGAACTTCAGATACGCAGTATTTT. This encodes CASSEAGLAGTSDTQYF.

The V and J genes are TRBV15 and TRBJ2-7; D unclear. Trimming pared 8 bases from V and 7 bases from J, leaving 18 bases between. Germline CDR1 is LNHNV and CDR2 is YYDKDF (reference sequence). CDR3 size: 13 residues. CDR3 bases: TGTGCCACCTCGCTTCCCCCATCCGGGGAGCAGTACTTC. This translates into CATSLPPSGEQYF.

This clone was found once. CDR3 bases: TGCGCCAGCAGCTACCCCACAGGGCCCGACAATGAGCAGTTCTTC. It translates to CASSYPTGPDNEQFF. The J gene is TRBJ2-1, the V gene TRBV5-1; a weak D match, TRBD1 (6 bases). This CDR3 contains 15 residues. The V and J ends lost 3 bases and 5 bases respectively, with 15 bases between them. Germline V CDR1 and CDR2: SGHRS, YFSETQ.

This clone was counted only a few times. The CDR3 spells CASSRGTAGETQYF. The CDR3 nucleotides read TGCGCCAGCAGCAGGGGGACCGCCGGGGAGACCCAGTACTTC. This sequence joins TRBV5-1 and TRBJ2-5; possible D gene TRBD1, 6 bases. Germline V gives CDR1 SGHRS, CDR2 YFSETQ. CDR3 length: 14 amino acids. V lost 4 bases, J lost 5 bases, and 15 bases lay in between.

CDR3 sequence: CASSLNRGIIDTQYF. In DNA form, the CDR3 reads TGCGCCAGCAGCTTAAACAGGGGGATAATAGATACGCAGTATTTT. This chain uses TRBV5-1 with TRBJ2-3; 8 bases match TRBD1. The CDR3 is 15 amino acids. Germline V gives CDR1 SGHRS, CDR2 YFSETQ. V trimming: 2 bases; J trimming: 5 bases; junction bases outside the gene matches: 7.

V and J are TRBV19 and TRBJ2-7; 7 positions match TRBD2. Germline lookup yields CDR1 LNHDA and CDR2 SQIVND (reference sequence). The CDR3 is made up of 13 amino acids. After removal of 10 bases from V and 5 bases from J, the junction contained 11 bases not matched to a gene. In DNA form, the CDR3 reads TGTGCCACCCGGGGGGAGGGCTACCACGAGCAGTACTTC. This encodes CATRGEGYHEQYF.

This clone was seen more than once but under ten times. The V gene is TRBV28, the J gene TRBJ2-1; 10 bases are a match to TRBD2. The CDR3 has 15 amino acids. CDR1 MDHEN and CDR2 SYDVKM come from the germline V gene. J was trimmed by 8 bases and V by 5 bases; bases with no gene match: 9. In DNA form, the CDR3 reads TGTGCCAGCAGTGCTCCTAGCGGGAGTTCTTATGAGCAGTTCTTC. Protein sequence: CASSAPSGSSYEQFF.

CDR3 bases: TGCGCCAGCAGCCAGACCTTAGCGGGAGGGCCTAAGAATGAGCAGTTCTTC. Its protein is CASSQTLAGGPKNEQFF. The chain joins TRBV4-1 to TRBJ2-1, with 11 nucleotides matching TRBD2. The CDR3 totals 17 residues. J lost 7 bases, V lost 3 bases, and 11 bases had no gene match. The germline gives CDR1 MGHRA, CDR2 YSYEKL.

CDR3 sequence (DNA): TGTGCCAGCAGCCAAGGGGGCCCGGGCTCTGAAGCTTTCTTT. Its protein is CASSQGGPGSEAFF. The chain links TRBV6-5 to TRBJ1-1, with 7 bases fitting TRBD1. After removal of 6 bases from V and 6 bases from J, the junction contained 10 bases not matched to a gene. This CDR3 has 14 amino acids. CDR1 MNHEY and CDR2 SVGAGI come from the germline V gene.

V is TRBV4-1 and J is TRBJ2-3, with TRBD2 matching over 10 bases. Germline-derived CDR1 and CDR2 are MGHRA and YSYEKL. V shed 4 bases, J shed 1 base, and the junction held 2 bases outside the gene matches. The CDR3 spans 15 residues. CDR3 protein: CASSPGTSGTDTQYF. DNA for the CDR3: TGCGCCAGCAGCCCCGGGACTAGCGGCACAGATACGCAGTATTTT.

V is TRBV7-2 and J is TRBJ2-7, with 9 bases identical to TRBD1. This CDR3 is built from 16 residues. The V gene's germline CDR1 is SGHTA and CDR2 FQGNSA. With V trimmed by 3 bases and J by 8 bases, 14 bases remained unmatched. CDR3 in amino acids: CASSLHPGQGIQQQYV. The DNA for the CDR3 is TGTGCCAGCAGCTTGCATCCGGGACAGGGTATTCAGCAGCAGTACGTC.